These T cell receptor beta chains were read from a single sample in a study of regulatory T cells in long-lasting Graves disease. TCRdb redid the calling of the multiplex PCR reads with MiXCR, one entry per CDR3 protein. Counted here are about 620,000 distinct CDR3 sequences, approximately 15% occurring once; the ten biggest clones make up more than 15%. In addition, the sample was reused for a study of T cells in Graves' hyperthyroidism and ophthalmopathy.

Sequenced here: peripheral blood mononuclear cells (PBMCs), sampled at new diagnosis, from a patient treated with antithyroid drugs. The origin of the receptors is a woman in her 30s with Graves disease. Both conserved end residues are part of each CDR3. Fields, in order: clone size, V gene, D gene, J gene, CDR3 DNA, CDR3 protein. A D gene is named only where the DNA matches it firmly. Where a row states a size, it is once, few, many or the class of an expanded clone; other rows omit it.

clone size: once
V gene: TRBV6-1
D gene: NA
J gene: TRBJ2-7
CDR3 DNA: TGTGCCAGCCGGTCCCGGGGCGAGCAGTACTTC
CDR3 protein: CASRSRGEQYF

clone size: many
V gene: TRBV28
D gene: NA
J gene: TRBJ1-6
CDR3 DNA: TGTGCCAGCAGTTTCGAGGGTGACCCGCGATCACCCCTCCACTTT
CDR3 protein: CASSFEGDPRSPLHF

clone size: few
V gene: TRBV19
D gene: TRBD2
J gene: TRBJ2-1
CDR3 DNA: TGTGCCAGTAGTATTAAGGGACTAGCCTACCATGAGCAGTTCTTC
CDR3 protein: CASSIKGLAYHEQFF

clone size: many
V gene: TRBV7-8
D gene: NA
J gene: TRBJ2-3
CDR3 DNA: TGTGCCAGCAGTGGACTATTCGAAGATACGCAGTATTTT
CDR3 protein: CASSGLFEDTQYF

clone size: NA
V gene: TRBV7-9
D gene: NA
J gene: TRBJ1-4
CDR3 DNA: TGTGCCAGCAGCTTACCACCCGGCAGGGCGAATGAAAAACTGTTTTTT
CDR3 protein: CASSLPPGRANEKLFF

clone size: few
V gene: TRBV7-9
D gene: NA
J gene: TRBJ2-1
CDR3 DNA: TGTGCCAGCAGCTTAGGAGTAAGGACGGGCAATGAGCAGTTCTTC
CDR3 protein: CASSLGVRTGNEQFF

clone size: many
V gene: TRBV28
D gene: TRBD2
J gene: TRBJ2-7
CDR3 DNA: TGTGCCAGCATTGGCGGGGGTCCTGCCTACGAGCAGTACTTC
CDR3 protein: CASIGGGPAYEQYF

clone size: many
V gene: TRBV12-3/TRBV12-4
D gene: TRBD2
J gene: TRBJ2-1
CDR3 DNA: TGTGCCAGCAGTTTTGGGACTAGCGGGAGTAATGAGCAGTTCTTC
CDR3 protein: CASSFGTSGSNEQFF

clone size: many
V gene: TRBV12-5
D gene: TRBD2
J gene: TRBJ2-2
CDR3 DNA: TGTGCTAGTGGTTTGGCGACTAGCGGGAGCGGACCCGGGGAGCTGTTTTTT
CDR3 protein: CASGLATSGSGPGELFF

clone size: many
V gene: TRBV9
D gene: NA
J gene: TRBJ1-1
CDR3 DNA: TGTGCCAGCAGCGTATTTGTCGGGGAGAACACTGAAGCTTTCTTT
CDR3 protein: CASSVFVGENTEAFF

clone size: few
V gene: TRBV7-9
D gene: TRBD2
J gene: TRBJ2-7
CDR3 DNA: TGTGCCAGCAGCGGAATCCCCGGGACTATCAACGAGCAGTACTTC
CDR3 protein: CASSGIPGTINEQYF

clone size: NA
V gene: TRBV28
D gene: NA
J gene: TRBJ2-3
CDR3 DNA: TGTGCCAGCAGTTCCCGGAAGCCCATAGCCACGGATACGCAGTATTTT
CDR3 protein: CASSSRKPIATDTQYF

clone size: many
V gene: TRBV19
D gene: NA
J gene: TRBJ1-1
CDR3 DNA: TGTGCCAGTAGAACCCAGGCGTATAAGAACACTGAAGCTTTCTTT
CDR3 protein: CASRTQAYKNTEAFF

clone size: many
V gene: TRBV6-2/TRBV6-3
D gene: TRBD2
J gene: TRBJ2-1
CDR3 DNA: TGTGCCAGCAGTTACGTACTAGCGGGAGGGACGATCTCCTACAATGAGCAGTTCTTC
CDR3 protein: CASSYVLAGGTISYNEQFF

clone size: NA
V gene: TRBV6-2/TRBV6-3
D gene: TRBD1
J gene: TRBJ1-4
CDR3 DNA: TGTGCCAGCAGTTACAGGGGACAGGGGAATGAAAAACTGTTTTTT
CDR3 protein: CASSYRGQGNEKLFF

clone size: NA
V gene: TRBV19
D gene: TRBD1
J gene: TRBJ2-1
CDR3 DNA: TGTGCCAGTAGAGGACAGGGATCGAGATACAATGAGCAGTTCTTC
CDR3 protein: CASRGQGSRYNEQFF

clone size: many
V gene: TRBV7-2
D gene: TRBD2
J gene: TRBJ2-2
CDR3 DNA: TGTGCCAGCAGCCGACTAGCGGGGCGGAACACCGGGGAGCTGTTTTTT
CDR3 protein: CASSRLAGRNTGELFF

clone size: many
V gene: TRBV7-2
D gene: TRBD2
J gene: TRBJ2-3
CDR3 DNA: TGTGCCAGCAGCTTTCCGGGACTAGAGTTAACGGATACGCAGTATTTT
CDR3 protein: CASSFPGLELTDTQYF

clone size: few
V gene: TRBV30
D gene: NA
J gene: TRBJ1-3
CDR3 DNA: TGTGCCTGGGGACTCGGCTCCTCTGGAAACACCATATATTTT
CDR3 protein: CAWGLGSSGNTIYF

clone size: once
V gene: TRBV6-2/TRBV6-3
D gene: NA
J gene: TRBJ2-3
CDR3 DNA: TGTGCCAGCAGTGATGTAATGGACGCGCAGTATTTT
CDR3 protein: CASSDVMDAQYF

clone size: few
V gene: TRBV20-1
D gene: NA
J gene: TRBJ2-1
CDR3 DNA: TGCAGTGCTCTACTAGCTAATGAGCAGTTCTTC
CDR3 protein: CSALLANEQFF